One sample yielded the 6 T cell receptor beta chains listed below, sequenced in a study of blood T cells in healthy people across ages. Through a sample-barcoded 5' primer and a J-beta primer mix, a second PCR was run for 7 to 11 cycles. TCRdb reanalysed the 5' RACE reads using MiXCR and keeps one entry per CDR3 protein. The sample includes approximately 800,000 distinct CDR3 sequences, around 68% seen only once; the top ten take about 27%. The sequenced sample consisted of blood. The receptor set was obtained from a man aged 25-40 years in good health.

The CDR3 is CASSLAILAGGQETQYF. Here the CDR3 DNA reads TGCGCCAGCAGCTTGGCCATCCTAGCGGGGGGCCAAGAGACCCAGTACTTC. This chain connects TRBV5-1 to TRBJ2-5; 11 bases match TRBD2. This CDR3 has 17 residues. J lost 1 base, V lost 0 bases, and 5 bases had no gene match. Germline V gene lookup returns CDR1 SGHRS and CDR2 YFSETQ. The full variable domain, completed using reference TRBV5-1 and TRBJ2-5, is KAGVTQTPRYLIKTRGQQVTLSCSPISGHRSVSWYQQTPGQGLQFLFEYFSETQRNKGNFPGRFSGRQFSNSRSEMNVSTLELGDSALYLCASSLAILAGGQETQYFGPGTRLLVL.

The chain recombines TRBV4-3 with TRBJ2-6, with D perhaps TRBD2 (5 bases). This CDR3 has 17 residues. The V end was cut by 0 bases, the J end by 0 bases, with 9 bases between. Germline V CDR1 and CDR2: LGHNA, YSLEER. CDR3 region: CASSQDRAGSGANVLTF. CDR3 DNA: TGCGCCAGCAGCCAAGATAGGGCGGGCTCTGGGGCCAACGTCCTGACTTTC.

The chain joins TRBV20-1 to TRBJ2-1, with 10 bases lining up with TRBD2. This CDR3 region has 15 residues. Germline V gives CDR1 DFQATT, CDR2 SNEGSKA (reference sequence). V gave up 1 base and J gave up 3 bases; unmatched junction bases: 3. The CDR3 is CSARAERGGYNEQFF. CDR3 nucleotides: TGCAGTGCTAGAGCGGAGCGGGGGGGCTACAATGAGCAGTTCTTC.

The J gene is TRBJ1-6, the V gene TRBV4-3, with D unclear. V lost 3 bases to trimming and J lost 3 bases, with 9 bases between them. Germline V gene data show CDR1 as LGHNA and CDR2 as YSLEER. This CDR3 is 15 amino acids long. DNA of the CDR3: TGCGCCAGCAGCCACGGGCCCCTCTATAATTCACCCCTCCACTTT. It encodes CASSHGPLYNSPLHF.

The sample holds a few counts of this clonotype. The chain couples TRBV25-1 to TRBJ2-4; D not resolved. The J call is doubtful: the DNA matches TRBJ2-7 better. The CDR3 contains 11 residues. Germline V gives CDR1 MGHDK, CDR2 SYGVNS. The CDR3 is CASSQGSEQYF. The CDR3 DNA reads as TGTGCCAGCAGCCAAGGAAGCGAGCAGTACTTC.

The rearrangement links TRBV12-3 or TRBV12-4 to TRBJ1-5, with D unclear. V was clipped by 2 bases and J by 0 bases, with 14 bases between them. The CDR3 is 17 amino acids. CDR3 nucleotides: TGTGCCAGCAGTTTAAATCCACCGGCGAATAGCAATCAGCCCCAGCATTTT. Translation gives CASSLNPPANSNQPQHF.